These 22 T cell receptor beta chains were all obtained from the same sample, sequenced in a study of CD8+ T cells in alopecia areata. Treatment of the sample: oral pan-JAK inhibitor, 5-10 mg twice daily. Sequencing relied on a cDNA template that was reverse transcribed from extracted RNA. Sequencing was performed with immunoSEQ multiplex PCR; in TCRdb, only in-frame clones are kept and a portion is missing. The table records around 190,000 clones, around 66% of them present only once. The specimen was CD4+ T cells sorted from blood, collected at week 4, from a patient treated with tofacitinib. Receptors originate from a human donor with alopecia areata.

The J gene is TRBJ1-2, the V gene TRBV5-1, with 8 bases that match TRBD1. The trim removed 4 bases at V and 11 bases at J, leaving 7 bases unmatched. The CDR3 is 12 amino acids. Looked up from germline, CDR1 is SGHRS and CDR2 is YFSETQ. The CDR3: CASSPGQGIYTF. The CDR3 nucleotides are TGCGCCAGCAGCCCCGGACAGGGCATTTACACCTTC.

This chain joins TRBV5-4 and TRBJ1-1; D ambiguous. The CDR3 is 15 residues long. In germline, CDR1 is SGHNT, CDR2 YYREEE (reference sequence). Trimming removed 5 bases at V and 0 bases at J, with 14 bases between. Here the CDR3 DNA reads TGTGCCAGCAGTACTGGCGGATCATTGAACACTGAAGCTTTCTTT. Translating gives CASSTGGSLNTEAFF. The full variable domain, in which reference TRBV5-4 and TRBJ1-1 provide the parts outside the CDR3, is ETGVTQSPTHLIKTRGQQVTLRCSSQSGHNTVSWYQQALGQGPQFIFQYYREEENGRGNFPPRFSGLQFPNYSSELNVNALELDDSALYLCASSTGGSLNTEAFFGQGTRLTVV.

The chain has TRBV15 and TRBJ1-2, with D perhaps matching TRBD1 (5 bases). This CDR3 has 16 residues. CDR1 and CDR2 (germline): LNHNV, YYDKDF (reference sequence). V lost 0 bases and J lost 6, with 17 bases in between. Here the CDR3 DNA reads TGTGCCACCAGCAGAGATCCCCTCGCGGGGGGGGATGGCTACACCTTC. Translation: CATSRDPLAGGDGYTF.

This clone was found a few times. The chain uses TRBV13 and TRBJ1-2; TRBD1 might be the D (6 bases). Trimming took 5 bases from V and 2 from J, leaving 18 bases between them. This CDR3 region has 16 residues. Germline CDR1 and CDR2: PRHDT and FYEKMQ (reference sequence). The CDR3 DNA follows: TGTGCCAGCAGCGAAGCTGGGACAAGGACCAACTATGGCTACACCTTC. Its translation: CASSEAGTRTNYGYTF.

This CDR3 reads CSVSWGASPWDIQYF. CDR3 bases: TGCAGCGTCTCCTGGGGGGCCAGCCCGTGGGACATTCAGTACTTC. The chain recombines TRBV29-1 with TRBJ2-4; D might be TRBD1 or TRBD2, each matching 6 bases. This CDR3 comprises 15 residues. V lost 6 bases and J lost 8, with 23 bases in between. Germline CDR1 and CDR2: SQVTM and ANQGSEA.

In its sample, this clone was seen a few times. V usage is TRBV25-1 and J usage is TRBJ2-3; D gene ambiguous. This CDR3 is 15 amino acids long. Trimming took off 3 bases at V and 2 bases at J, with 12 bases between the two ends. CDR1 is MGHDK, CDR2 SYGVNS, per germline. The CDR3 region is CASSDAQVLTDTQYF. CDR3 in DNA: TGTGCCAGCAGTGACGCGCAGGTCCTCACAGATACGCAGTATTTT.

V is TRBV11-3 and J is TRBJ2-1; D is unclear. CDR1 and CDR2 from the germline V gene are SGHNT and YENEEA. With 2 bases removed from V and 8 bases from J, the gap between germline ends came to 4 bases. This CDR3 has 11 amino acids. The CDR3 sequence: CASSLNDEQFF. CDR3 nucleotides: TGTGCCAGCAGCTTAAACGATGAGCAGTTCTTC.

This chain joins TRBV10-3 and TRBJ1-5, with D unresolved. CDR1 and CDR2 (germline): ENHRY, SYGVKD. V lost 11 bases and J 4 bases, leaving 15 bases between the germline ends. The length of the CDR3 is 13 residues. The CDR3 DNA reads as TGTGCCTCCCGGGTACAAATTAATCAGCCCCAGCATTTT. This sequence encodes CASRVQINQPQHF.

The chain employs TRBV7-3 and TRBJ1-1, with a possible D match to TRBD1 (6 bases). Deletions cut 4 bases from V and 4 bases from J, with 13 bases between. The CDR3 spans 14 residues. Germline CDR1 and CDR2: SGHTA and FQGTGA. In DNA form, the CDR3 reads TGTGCCAGCAGCTCGTGGAAAGGGGGCACTGAAGCTTTCTTT. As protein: CASSSWKGGTEAFF.

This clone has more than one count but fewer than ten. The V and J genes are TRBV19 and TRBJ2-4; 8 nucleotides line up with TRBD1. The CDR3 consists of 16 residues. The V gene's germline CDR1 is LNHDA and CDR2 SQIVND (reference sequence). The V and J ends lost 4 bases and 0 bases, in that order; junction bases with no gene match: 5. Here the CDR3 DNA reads TGTGCCAGTAGTAGCGGACAGGGTCTAGCCAAAAACATTCAGTACTTC. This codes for CASSSGQGLAKNIQYF.

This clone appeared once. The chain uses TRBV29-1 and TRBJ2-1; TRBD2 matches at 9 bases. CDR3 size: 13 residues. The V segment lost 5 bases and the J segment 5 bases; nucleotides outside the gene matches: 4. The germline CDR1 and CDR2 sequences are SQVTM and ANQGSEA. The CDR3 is CSVQRGADNEQFF. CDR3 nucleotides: TGCAGCGTTCAGCGGGGGGCCGACAATGAGCAGTTCTTC.

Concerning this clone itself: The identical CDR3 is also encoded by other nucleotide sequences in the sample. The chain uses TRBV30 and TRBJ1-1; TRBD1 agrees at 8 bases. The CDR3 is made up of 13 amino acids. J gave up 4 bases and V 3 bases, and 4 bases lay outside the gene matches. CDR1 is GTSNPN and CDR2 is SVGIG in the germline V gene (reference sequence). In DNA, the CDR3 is TGTGCCTGGAGCCTACAGGGGGGCACTGAAGCTTTCTTT. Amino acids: CAWSLQGGTEAFF.

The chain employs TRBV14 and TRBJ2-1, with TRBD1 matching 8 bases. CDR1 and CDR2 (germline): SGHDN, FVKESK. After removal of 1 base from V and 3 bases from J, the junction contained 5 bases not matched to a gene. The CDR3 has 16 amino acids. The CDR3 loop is CASSQGDRPFYNEQFF. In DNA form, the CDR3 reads TGTGCCAGCAGCCAAGGGGACAGGCCCTTCTACAATGAGCAGTTCTTC.

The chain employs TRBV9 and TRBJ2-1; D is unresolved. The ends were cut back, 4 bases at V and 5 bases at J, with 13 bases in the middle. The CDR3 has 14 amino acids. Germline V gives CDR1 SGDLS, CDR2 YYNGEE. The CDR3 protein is CASSLAFGDNEQFF. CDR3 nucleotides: TGTGCCAGCAGCCTCGCGTTTGGAGACAATGAGCAGTTCTTC.

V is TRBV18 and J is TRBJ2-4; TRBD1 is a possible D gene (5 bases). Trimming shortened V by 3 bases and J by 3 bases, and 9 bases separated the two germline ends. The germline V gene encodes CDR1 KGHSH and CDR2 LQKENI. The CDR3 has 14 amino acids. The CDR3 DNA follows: TGTGCCAGCTCACCGCAGGGTTTCAAAAACATTCAGTACTTC. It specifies CASSPQGFKNIQYF.

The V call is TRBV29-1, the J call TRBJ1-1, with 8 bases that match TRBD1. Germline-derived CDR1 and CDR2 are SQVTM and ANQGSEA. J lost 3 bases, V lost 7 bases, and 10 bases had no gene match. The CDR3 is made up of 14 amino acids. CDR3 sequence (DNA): TGCAGCGCCACCAGGGCGACAGGGGACACTGAAGCTTTCTTT. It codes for CSATRATGDTEAFF.

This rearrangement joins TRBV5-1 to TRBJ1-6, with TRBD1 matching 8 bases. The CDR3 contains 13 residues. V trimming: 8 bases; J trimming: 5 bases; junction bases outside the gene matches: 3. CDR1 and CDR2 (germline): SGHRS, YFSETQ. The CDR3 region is CASRGQDNSPLHF. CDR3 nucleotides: TGCGCCAGTCGGGGACAGGATAATTCACCCCTCCACTTT.

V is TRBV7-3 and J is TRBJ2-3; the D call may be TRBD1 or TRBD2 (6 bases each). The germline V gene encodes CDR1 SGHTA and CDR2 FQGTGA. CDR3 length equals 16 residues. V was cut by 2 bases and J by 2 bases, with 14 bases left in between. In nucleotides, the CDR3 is TGTGCCAGCAGCTTACGGTCGGGGGCCATCACAGATACGCAGTATTTT. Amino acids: CASSLRSGAITDTQYF.

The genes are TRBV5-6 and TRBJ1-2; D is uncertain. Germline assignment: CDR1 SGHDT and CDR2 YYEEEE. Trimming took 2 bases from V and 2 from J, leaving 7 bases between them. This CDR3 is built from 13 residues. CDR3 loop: CASSFDTNYGYTF. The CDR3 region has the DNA TGTGCCAGCAGCTTTGACACCAACTATGGCTACACCTTC.

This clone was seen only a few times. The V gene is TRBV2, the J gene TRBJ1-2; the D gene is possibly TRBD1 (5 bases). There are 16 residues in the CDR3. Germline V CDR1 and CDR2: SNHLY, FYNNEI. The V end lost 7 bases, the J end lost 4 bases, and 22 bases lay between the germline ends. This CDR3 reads CASIRGPGEVGYGYTF. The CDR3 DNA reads TGTGCCAGCATTCGGGGACCTGGGGAGGTGGGCTATGGCTACACCTTC. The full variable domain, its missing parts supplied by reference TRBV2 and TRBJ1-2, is EPEVTQTPSHQVTQMGQEVILRCVPISNHLYFYWYRQILGQKVEFLVSFYNNEISEKSEIFDDQFSVERPDGSNFTLKIRSTKLEDSAMYFCASIRGPGEVGYGYTFGSGTRLTVV.

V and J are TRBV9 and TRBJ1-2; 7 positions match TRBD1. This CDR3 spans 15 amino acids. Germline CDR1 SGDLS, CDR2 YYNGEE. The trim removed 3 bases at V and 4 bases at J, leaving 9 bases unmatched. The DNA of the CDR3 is TGTGCCAGCAGCGCAGCGCAGGGGGTAGGCTATGGCTACACCTTC. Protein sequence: CASSAAQGVGYGYTF.

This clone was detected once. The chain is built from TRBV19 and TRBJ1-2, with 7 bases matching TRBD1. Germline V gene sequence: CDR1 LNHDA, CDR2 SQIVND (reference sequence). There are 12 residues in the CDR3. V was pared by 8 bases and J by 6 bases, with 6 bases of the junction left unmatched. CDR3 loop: CASVTGPDGYTF. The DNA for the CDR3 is TGTGCCAGTGTGACAGGGCCGGATGGCTACACCTTC. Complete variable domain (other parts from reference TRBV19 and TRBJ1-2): DGGITQSPKYLFRKEGQNVTLSCEQNLNHDAMYWYRQDPGQGLRLIYYSQIVNDFQKGDIAEGYSVSREKKESFPLTVTSAQKNPTAFYLCASVTGPDGYTFGSGTRLTVV.